This entry lists 13 T cell receptor beta chains sequenced from one sample in a study of blood T cell repertoires in COVID-19. Produced via immunoSEQ multiplex PCR; TCRdb's table is partial and in-frame only. The profile shows 150,000 to 200,000 clones, approximately 80% of them singletons. Material: PBMCs or T cells enriched from blood (not recorded which). These receptors all stem from a man aged 40-55 years who had recovered from COVID-19.

V gene TRBV7-8 combines with J gene TRBJ2-3, with D possibly being TRBD2 (6 bases). CDR3 length: 17 amino acids. The germline V gene has CDR1 SGHVS and CDR2 FQNEAQ. V shed 1 base and J shed 0 bases, with 14 bases lying between them. The CDR3 DNA is TGTGCCAGCAGCTTAGAAATAAAGGGGACTAGCACAGATACGCAGTATTTT. Its translation is CASSLEIKGTSTDTQYF.

DNA of the CDR3: TGTGCCAGCAGTATCACCAGGGGGCGGGATACGCAGTATTTT. It yields the protein CASSITRGRDTQYF. The chain is built from TRBV2 and TRBJ2-3; TRBD1 matches 8 bases. The CDR3 is made up of 14 amino acids. With V trimmed by 5 bases and J by 6 bases, 7 bases remained unmatched. Germline values: CDR1 SNHLY, CDR2 FYNNEI.

The chain recombines TRBV9 with TRBJ2-3; the match to TRBD2 covers 13 bases. The junction had 8 bases not matched to a gene; V was cut back by 2 bases and J by 5 bases. Looked up from germline, CDR1 is SGDLS and CDR2 is YYNGEE. This CDR3 has 17 residues. The CDR3 protein is CASSVRGLAGAVDTQYF. CDR3 sequence (DNA): TGTGCCAGCAGCGTTAGAGGACTAGCGGGAGCTGTAGATACGCAGTATTTT.

The V gene is TRBV28, the J gene TRBJ1-2, with unresolved D. Germline V lookup: CDR1 MDHEN, CDR2 SYDVKM. The CDR3 is 12 residues long. Trimming shortened V by 6 bases and J by 8 bases, and 13 bases separated the two germline ends. The CDR3 DNA reads TGTGCCAGCAGCTCCCTTGGCGGCGGCTACACCTTC. Its protein product is CASSSLGGGYTF.

This clone was detected a few times. The chain couples TRBV4-3 to TRBJ1-1; 8 positions agree with TRBD1. The length of the CDR3 is 16 residues. CDR1 is LGHNA and CDR2 is YSLEER in the germline V gene. With V trimmed by 0 bases and J by 4 bases, 7 bases remained unmatched. CDR3 DNA sequence: TGCGCCAGCAGCCAAGATCCGCAGGGGGCAGGCACTGAAGCTTTCTTT. Amino acids: CASSQDPQGAGTEAFF.

The chain employs TRBV5-1 and TRBJ2-3; D gene ambiguous. The germline gives CDR1 SGHRS, CDR2 YFSETQ. Trimming shortened V by 0 bases and J by 1 base, and 6 bases separated the two germline ends. The CDR3 sequence is 14 residues long. CDR3 nucleotide sequence: TGCGCCAGCAGCTTGGCCGAGGGCACAGATACGCAGTATTTT. It is translated as CASSLAEGTDTQYF.

The J gene is TRBJ1-1, the V gene TRBV7-2, with 8 bases aligning to TRBD1. The germline CDR1 and CDR2 sequences are SGHTA and FQGNSA. V dropped 4 bases and J dropped 4; count of bases not matched to a gene: 5. The CDR3 runs to 14 residues. The CDR3 DNA reads TGTGCCAGCAGCTCCTGGACAGGGATCACTGAAGCTTTCTTT. Its translation is CASSSWTGITEAFF.

The gene calls are TRBV5-5 and TRBJ1-2; D unclear. Germline V gene sequence: CDR1 SGHKS, CDR2 YYEKEE (reference sequence). V dropped 4 bases and J dropped 3 bases, with 16 bases sitting between them. This CDR3 contains 15 residues. The CDR3 sequence is CASSPAPFADYGYTF. The CDR3 DNA sequence: TGTGCCAGCAGCCCCGCACCGTTTGCGGACTATGGCTACACCTTC.

V usage is TRBV30 and J usage is TRBJ2-3; 12 bases agree with TRBD2. Germline-derived CDR1 and CDR2 are GTSNPN and SVGIG (reference sequence). V dropped 5 bases and J dropped 4; count of bases not matched to a gene: 7. The CDR3 extends over 15 amino acids. For the CDR3, the DNA is TGTGCCTGGGCAAGGACTAGCGGGGACGCAGATACGCAGTATTTT. It specifies CAWARTSGDADTQYF.

The chain recombines TRBV11-2 with TRBJ2-1; the match to TRBD2 covers 10 bases. Germline lookup yields CDR1 SGHAT and CDR2 FQNNGV. This CDR3 comprises 14 residues. J was trimmed by 6 bases and V by 6 bases; bases with no gene match: 5. This CDR3 is CASSSSGSFNEQFF. CDR3 bases: TGTGCCAGCAGTTCTAGCGGGAGCTTCAATGAGCAGTTCTTC.

V is TRBV27 and J is TRBJ2-7, with 8 bases that match TRBD2. The CDR3 covers 13 residues. Germline V lookup: CDR1 MNHEY, CDR2 SMNVEV (reference sequence). The trim removed 7 bases at V and 7 bases at J, leaving 9 bases unmatched. The CDR3 reads CASTNGRAGEQYF. The CDR3 DNA reads as TGTGCCAGCACCAACGGGAGGGCTGGTGAGCAGTACTTC.

The chain is built from TRBV27 and TRBJ2-1; 9 bases fit TRBD2. The CDR3 runs 20 residues. Losses at the gene ends were 6 bases for V and 5 bases for J; bases not matched to a gene: 23. Germline-derived CDR1 and CDR2 are MNHEY and SMNVEV (reference sequence). CDR3 nucleotides: TGTGCCAGCAGCCGCTCCTGGGGATATGAGATAGCGGGAGAGGACAATGAGCAGTTCTTC. This sequence encodes CASSRSWGYEIAGEDNEQFF.

The genes are TRBV5-1 and TRBJ2-1, with D hard to call. The CDR3 covers 14 residues. The V and J ends lost 0 bases and 8 bases respectively, with 12 bases between them. Per germline, CDR1 SGHRS and CDR2 YFSETQ. The CDR3 DNA reads as TGCGCCAGCAGCTTGGGGAACACCCGGGATGAGCAGTTCTTC. Amino acids: CASSLGNTRDEQFF.